A selection of T cell receptor beta chains follows, all from one sample in a study of shared T cell receptors in the human thymus. The repertoire was sequenced with immunoSEQ multiplex PCR; TCRdb's copy has only in-frame clones and lacks some. The sample lists 600,000 to 900,000 clones; 75% to 90% were seen once. The data also belong to a second study, concerning human thymus T cells.

The sequenced sample was thymocytes. The origin of the receptors is a girl in the first two years of life with a congenital heart defect. CDR3s include the opening cysteine and the closing phenylalanine or tryptophan. A D gene is named only where the DNA matches it firmly. Clone size is stated in some rows and not others, as once, few, many or a class when expanded.

abundance,d_gene,v_gene,j_gene,CDR3aa,CDR3nt
.,.,TRBV7-6,TRBJ1-1,CASSLRRGDTEAFF,TGTGCCAGCAGCTTACGTCGGGGGGACACTGAAGCTTTCTTT
.,TRBD2,TRBV4-1,TRBJ2-7,CASSQDPHLAGASYEQYF,TGCGCCAGCAGCCAAGATCCGCACTTAGCGGGGGCGTCCTACGAGCAGTACTTC
.,.,TRBV4-1,TRBJ1-1,CASSQEGATEAFF,TGCGCCAGCAGCCAAGAAGGGGCCACTGAAGCTTTCTTT
.,TRBD2,TRBV11-2,TRBJ2-7,CASSLVPSGGVHEQYF,TGTGCCAGCAGCTTAGTCCCTAGCGGGGGCGTGCACGAGCAGTACTTC
.,.,TRBV5-1,TRBJ2-5,CASSLRRGETQYF,TGCGCCAGCAGCTTGAGACGGGGGGAGACCCAGTACTTC
.,TRBD2,TRBV5-6,TRBJ2-5,CASSFRSREEEETQYF,TGTGCCAGCAGCTTCAGGTCGCGGGAGGAAGAAGAGACCCAGTACTTC
.,TRBD1,TRBV7-2,TRBJ1-2,CASGGQAPLYGYTF,TGTGCCAGCGGGGGACAGGCCCCCCTCTATGGCTACACCTTC
.,.,TRBV7-9,TRBJ1-2,CASSPRLGAASDGYTF,TGTGCCAGCAGCCCTAGGTTGGGGGCGGCTTCGGATGGCTACACCTTC
.,TRBD1,TRBV28,TRBJ1-2,CASGPRTGDFYGYTF,TGTGCCAGCGGTCCCCGGACAGGGGATTTCTATGGCTACACCTTC
.,.,TRBV5-1,TRBJ2-7,CASSLVGSPYEQYF,TGCGCCAGCAGCTTGGTGGGCTCCCCCTACGAGCAGTACTTC
.,.,TRBV25-1,TRBJ2-1,CASSEWRGNYNEQFF,TGTGCCAGCAGTGAGTGGCGGGGTAACTACAATGAGCAGTTCTTC
.,TRBD1,TRBV5-1,TRBJ2-1,CASSPWDRRTYNEQFF,TGCGCCAGCAGCCCCTGGGACAGACGCACCTACAATGAGCAGTTCTTC
.,.,TRBV7-6,TRBJ1-2,CASSPGQRDGYTF,TGTGCCAGCAGCCCCGGACAGCGAGATGGCTACACCTTC
.,TRBD1,TRBV19,TRBJ1-5,CASSPPPGGGKELGNQPQHF,TGTGCCAGTAGTCCCCCTCCAGGGGGCGGGAAGGAATTGGGCAATCAGCCCCAGCATTTT
.,.,TRBV7-6,TRBJ1-5,CASSELRGRTNQPQHF,TGTGCCAGCAGCGAGTTGCGGGGACGTACGAATCAGCCCCAGCATTTT
once,TRBD1,TRBV4-1,TRBJ1-6,CASSHITDREGNSPLHF,TGCGCCAGCAGCCATATTACGGACAGGGAGGGTAATTCACCCCTCCACTTT
.,.,TRBV6-1,TRBJ1-2,CASSELKFYGYTF,TGTGCCAGCAGCGAATTAAAATTCTATGGCTACACCTTC
.,TRBD1,TRBV7-2,TRBJ2-7,CASSHKSLITGTGPHEQYF,TGTGCCAGCAGCCACAAATCACTAATAACCGGGACAGGACCTCACGAGCAGTACTTC
.,TRBD1,TRBV9,TRBJ1-6,CASSVDSSGQTYSPLHF,TGTGCCAGCAGCGTAGATAGTTCGGGACAGACCTATTCACCCCTCCACTTT
.,TRBD1,TRBV7-2,TRBJ2-1,CASSLHRGPVDEQFF,TGTGCCAGCAGCTTACACAGGGGGCCGGTCGATGAGCAGTTCTTC
.,TRBD1,TRBV9,TRBJ2-7,CASSQTGTGTLEQYF,TGTGCCAGCAGTCAAACCGGGACAGGGACTCTCGAGCAGTACTTC
.,.,TRBV19,TRBJ1-2,CASSIRRGTLTNYGYTF,TGTGCCAGTAGTATAAGAAGAGGGACATTAACAAACTATGGCTACACCTTC
.,.,TRBV7-7,TRBJ1-5,CASSLRAGRYNQPQHF,TGTGCTAGCAGCCTCAGGGCAGGGAGGTACAATCAGCCCCAGCATTTT
few,TRBD1,TRBV5-5,TRBJ1-6,CASSSDREGVRLSEDLHF,TGTGCCAGCAGCTCGGACAGGGAGGGAGTGCGATTATCCGAGGACCTCCACTTT
.,.,TRBV2,TRBJ2-7,CASLPPPSIASYEQYF,TGTGCCAGCCTACCTCCCCCAAGCATAGCCTCCTACGAGCAGTACTTC
.,.,TRBV7-2,TRBJ1-2,CASSFAPLGANYGYTF,TGTGCCAGCAGCTTCGCCCCGTTGGGAGCTAACTATGGCTACACCTTC
.,TRBD1,TRBV5-1,TRBJ1-1,CASSFRDSQEAFF,TGCGCCAGCAGCTTCCGGGACAGCCAAGAAGCTTTCTTT
once,.,TRBV6-1,TRBJ1-5,CASSEGPSDRFYSNQPQHF,TGTGCCAGCAGTGAAGGGCCCTCAGACAGGTTTTATAGCAATCAGCCCCAGCATTTT
.,.,TRBV5-1,TRBJ2-7,CASSLKPNYEQYF,TGCGCCAGCAGCTTAAAACCTAATTACGAGCAGTACTTC
.,TRBD1,TRBV7-6,TRBJ2-7,CASSPGAGTGTEQYF,TGTGCCAGCAGCCCTGGGGCCGGGACAGGGACCGAGCAGTACTTC
.,.,TRBV5-6,TRBJ2-5,CASSFSTGEETQYF,TGTGCCAGCAGCTTTTCGACAGGTGAAGAGACCCAGTACTTC
.,TRBD2,TRBV18,TRBJ2-1,CASSPEGRVPTYNEQFF,TGTGCCAGCTCACCAGAGGGGAGGGTACCTACCTACAATGAGCAGTTCTTC
.,.,TRBV30,TRBJ2-2,CAWSVRGAVSGELFF,TGTGCCTGGAGTGTCCGGGGGGCCGTATCGGGGGAGCTGTTTTTT
.,TRBD1,TRBV10-3,TRBJ1-5,CAISGGPGGRNQPQHF,TGTGCCATCAGTGGGGGTCCAGGGGGGCGCAATCAGCCCCAGCATTTT
.,.,TRBV5-1,TRBJ1-1,CASSLARVTGFTHEAFF,TGCGCCAGCAGCTTGGCCAGGGTGACAGGTTTTACCCATGAAGCTTTCTTT
once,TRBD1,TRBV6-8,TRBJ2-7,CASSYPPKGQRYYPISYEQYF,TGTGCCAGCAGTTACCCGCCCAAGGGACAGAGGTACTACCCTATCTCCTACGAGCAGTACTTC
.,.,TRBV4-1,TRBJ1-2,CASSQEKGEGTYGYTF,TGCGCCAGCAGCCAAGAAAAAGGGGAGGGGACCTATGGCTACACCTTC
.,TRBD1,TRBV14,TRBJ1-6,CASSPTQTGAGGSPLHF,TGTGCCAGCAGCCCGACCCAGACAGGGGCTGGTGGTTCACCCCTCCACTTT
.,TRBD2,TRBV9,TRBJ2-3,CASSHSGGAGEEQYF,TGTGCCAGCAGCCATAGCGGGGGCGCCGGGGAGGAGCAGTATTTT
.,TRBD2,TRBV5-1,TRBJ2-3,CASSYHPLAGGTDTQYF,TGCGCCAGCAGCTACCATCCTCTAGCGGGGGGCACAGATACGCAGTATTTT
.,TRBD1,TRBV15,TRBJ2-1,CATSSALDRGQDNEQFF,TGTGCCACCAGCTCGGCCTTGGACAGGGGACAAGACAATGAGCAGTTCTTC